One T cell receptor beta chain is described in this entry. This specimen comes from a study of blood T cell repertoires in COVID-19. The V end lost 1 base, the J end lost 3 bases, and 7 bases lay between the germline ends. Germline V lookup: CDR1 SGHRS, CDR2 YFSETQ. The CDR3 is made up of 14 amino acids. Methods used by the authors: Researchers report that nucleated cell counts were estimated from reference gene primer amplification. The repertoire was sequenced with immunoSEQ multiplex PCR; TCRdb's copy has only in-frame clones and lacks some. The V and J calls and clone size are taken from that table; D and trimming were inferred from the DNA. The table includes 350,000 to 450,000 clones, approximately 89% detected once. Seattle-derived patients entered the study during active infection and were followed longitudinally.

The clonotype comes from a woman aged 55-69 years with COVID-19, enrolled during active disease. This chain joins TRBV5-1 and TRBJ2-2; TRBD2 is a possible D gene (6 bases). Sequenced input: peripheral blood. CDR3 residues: CASSLPGDTGELFF. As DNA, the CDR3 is TGCGCCAGCAGCTTGCCGGGGGACACCGGGGAGCTGTTTTTT. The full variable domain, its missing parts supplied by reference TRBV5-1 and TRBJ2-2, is KAGVTQTPRYLIKTRGQQVTLSCSPISGHRSVSWYQQTPGQGLQFLFEYFSETQRNKGNFPGRFSGRQFSNSRSEMNVSTLELGDSALYLCASSLPGDTGELFFGEGSRLTVL.